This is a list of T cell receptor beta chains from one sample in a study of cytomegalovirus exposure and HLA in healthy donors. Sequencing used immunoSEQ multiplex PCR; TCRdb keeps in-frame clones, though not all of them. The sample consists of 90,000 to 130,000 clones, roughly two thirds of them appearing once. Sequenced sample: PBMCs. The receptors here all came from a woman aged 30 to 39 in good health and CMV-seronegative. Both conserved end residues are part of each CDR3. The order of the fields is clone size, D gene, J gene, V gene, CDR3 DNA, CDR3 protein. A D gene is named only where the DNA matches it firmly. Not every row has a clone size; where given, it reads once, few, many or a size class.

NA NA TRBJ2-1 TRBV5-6 TGTGCCAGCAGCTCGGAGAGACTCACGATATACAATGAGCAGTTCTTC CASSSERLTIYNEQFF
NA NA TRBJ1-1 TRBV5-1 TGCGCCAGCAGCTTGTCAGTCGAGAACACTGAAGCTTTCTTT CASSLSVENTEAFF
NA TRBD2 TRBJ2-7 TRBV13 TGTGCCAGCAGTGTAGCGGGAAGCTCCTACGAGCAGTACTTC CASSVAGSSYEQYF
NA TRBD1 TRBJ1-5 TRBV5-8 TGTGCCAGCAGCATGACAGGGGGTCAGCCCCAGCATTTT CASSMTGGQPQHF
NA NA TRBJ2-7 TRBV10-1 TGCGCCAGCAGTGTGGGCAGGGTCCTCTCCTACGAGCAGTACTTC CASSVGRVLSYEQYF
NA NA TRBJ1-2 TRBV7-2 TGTGCCAGCAGCCCAACAAGTAACTATGGCTACACCTTC CASSPTSNYGYTF
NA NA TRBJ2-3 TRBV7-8 TGTGCCAGCAGCTTAGTGCGGCCCCCAGATACGCAGTATTTT CASSLVRPPDTQYF
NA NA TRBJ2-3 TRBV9 TGTGCCAGCAGCGGATGGAGGGGGGGGGCAGATACGCAGTATTTT CASSGWRGGADTQYF
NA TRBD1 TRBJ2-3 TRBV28 TGTGCCAGCAGTTCCATGGGATCACAGGGGGACACAGATACGCAGTATTTT CASSSMGSQGDTDTQYF
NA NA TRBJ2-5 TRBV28 TGTGCCAGCAGTTTTTATCCCCCGACTTACGAAGAGACCCAGTACTTC CASSFYPPTYEETQYF
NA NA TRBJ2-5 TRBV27 TGTGCCAGCACCCAACTAGCAGGAGGCGAGACCCAGTACTTC CASTQLAGGETQYF
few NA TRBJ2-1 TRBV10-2 TGCGCCAGCAGTGTCCCGTTTTCTAGCTCCACCAATGAGCAGTTCTTC CASSVPFSSSTNEQFF
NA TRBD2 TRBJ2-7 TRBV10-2 TGCGCCAGCAGAAAGGGGACTAGCGGGACTTACGAGCAGTACTTC CASRKGTSGTYEQYF
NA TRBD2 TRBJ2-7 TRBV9 TGTGCCAGCACCATAAGCGGGATCTTTTACGAGCAGTACTTC CASTISGIFYEQYF
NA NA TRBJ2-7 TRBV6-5 TGTGCCAGCAGTTACTCGCGGGACTCCCCCTACGAGCAGTACTTC CASSYSRDSPYEQYF
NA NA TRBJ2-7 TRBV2 TGTGCCAGCAGGGCACCCAGGGGTACCTACGAGCAGTACTTC CASRAPRGTYEQYF
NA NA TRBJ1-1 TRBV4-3 TGCGCCAGCAGCCAAGAACAGAAGAACACTGAAGCTTTCTTT CASSQEQKNTEAFF
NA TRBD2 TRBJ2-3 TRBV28 TGTGCCAGCAGTTTAATGGCTAGCGGGAGTAGGCGGGGCACAGATACGCAGTATTTT CASSLMASGSRRGTDTQYF
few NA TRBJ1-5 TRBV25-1 TGTGCCAGCAGTGAGGCACATTTCAATCAGCCCCAGCATTTT CASSEAHFNQPQHF
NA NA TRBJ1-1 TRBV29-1 TGCAGCGTTAATAGACAGATGACGAACACTGAAGCTTTCTTT CSVNRQMTNTEAFF
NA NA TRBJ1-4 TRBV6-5 TGTGCCAGCAGGCGGGGGTCATATGAAAAACTGTTTTTT CASRRGSYEKLFF
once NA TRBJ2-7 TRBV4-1 TGCGCCAGCAGCCAACTGACTAGATTCGAGCAGTACTTC CASSQLTRFEQYF
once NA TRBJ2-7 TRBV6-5 TGTGCCAGCAGACGAACCGGGATCTCCTACGAGCAGTACTTC CASRRTGISYEQYF
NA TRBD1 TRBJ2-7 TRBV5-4 TGTGCCAGCAGCAGTGGGACAGCCTACGAGCAGTACTTC CASSSGTAYEQYF
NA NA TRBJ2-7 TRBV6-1 TGTGCCAGCAGTGAAGAAACTGCGGGAACCTACGAGCAGTACTTC CASSEETAGTYEQYF
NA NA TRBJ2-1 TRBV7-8 TGTGCCAGCAGCTTAGGGCGGGCGGCCTACAATGAGCAGTTCTTC CASSLGRAAYNEQFF
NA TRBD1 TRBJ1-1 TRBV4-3 TGCGCCAGCAGCCGATTGGGACAGACCACGAACACTGAAGCTTTCTTT CASSRLGQTTNTEAFF
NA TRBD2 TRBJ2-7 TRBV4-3 TGCGCCAGCAGCCAAGAAGTTAGCGGGGCTGGCTACGAGCAGTACTTC CASSQEVSGAGYEQYF
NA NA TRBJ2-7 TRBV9 TGTGCCAGCAGCGTAAGTCCGGAGGGCGAGCAGTACTTC CASSVSPEGEQYF
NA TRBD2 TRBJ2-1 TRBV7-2 TGTGCCAGCAGCCAAGGTTGGGGGCTAGCGGGAGGGCGCAATGAGCAGTTCTTC CASSQGWGLAGGRNEQFF
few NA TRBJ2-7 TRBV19 TGTGCCAGTAGTATAGGGGCATTATCCTACGAGCAGTACTTC CASSIGALSYEQYF
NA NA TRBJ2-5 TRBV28 TGTGCCAGCAGTTCCATGAGAGAGACCCAGTACTTC CASSSMRETQYF
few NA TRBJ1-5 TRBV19 TGTGCCAGTAAGGTCTTACGGGACAATCAGCCCCAGCATTTT CASKVLRDNQPQHF
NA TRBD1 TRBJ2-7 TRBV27 TGTGCCAGCAGTTTGAGGGGGCCGACCTACGAGCAGTACTTC CASSLRGPTYEQYF
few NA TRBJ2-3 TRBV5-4 TGTGCCAGCAGCTTCGGGGGAAAAGCCACAGATACGCAGTATTTT CASSFGGKATDTQYF
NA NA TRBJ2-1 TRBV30 TGTGCCTGGAGCGGGAGACCGGGAGACTTCAGCTCCTACAATGAGCAGTTCTTC CAWSGRPGDFSSYNEQFF
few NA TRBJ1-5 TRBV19 TGTGCCAGTAGTATATTTCAGGGTTCCCCTACAACCTATCAGCCCCAGCATTTT CASSIFQGSPTTYQPQHF
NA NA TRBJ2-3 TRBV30 TGTGCCTGGAGTGTACTCCGGCAGGGTGGGGCAGATACGCAGTATTTT CAWSVLRQGGADTQYF
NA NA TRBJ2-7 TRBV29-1 TGCAGCGTTGAAGGCGGACCCAAGGAGTTGGAGGGGCAGTACTTC CSVEGGPKELEGQYF
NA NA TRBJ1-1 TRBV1 TGCACCAGCAGCCAAGTCCCATCAGGACTGGGAAGTGAAGCTTTCTTT CTSSQVPSGLGSEAFF
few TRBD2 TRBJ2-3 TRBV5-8 TGTGCCAGCAGCTTGGGCACGGGACTAGCGGTACTCTACACAGATACGCAGTATTTT CASSLGTGLAVLYTDTQYF
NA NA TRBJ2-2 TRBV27 TGTGCCAGCAGACCCCGGGGTCTGAACACCGGGGAGCTGTTTTTT CASRPRGLNTGELFF
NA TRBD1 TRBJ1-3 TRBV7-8 TGTGCCAGCAGCCCGAGCGGAGCCGGGACAGGTGGAAACACCATATATTTT CASSPSGAGTGGNTIYF
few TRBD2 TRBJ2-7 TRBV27 TGTGCCAGCAGAACCGGGACTAGCGGAAATTTCGAGCAGTACTTC CASRTGTSGNFEQYF
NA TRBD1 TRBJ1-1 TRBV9 TGTGCCAGCAGCGTTGGACAGGGGGCCACTGAAGCTTTCTTT CASSVGQGATEAFF
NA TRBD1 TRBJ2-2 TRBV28 TGTGCCAGCAGTTTAGGCAGGGGGCGGGCCGGGGAGCTGTTTTTT CASSLGRGRAGELFF
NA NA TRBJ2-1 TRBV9 TGTGCCAGCAGCGAGCGTTCCTACAATGAGCAGTTCTTC CASSERSYNEQFF
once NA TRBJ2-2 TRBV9 TGTGCCAGCAGCATACTTAAAGCGAACACCGGGGAGCTGTTTTTT CASSILKANTGELFF
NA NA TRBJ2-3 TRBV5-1 TGCGCCACCAAGCTAGGTTTGAAAGATACGCAGTATTTT CATKLGLKDTQYF
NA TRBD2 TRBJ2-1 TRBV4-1 TGCGCCAGCAGCCAAGGACTAGCGGGAGTGGGTGAGCAGTTCTTC CASSQGLAGVGEQFF